The present T cell receptor beta chain was sequenced within a study of T cell responses to AZD1222 COVID-19 vaccine. Recipients boosted at about 4 weeks or about 12 weeks are pooled. Study-wide findings and caveats: Targets within unmutated variant regions were reportedly found for nearly half of spike-specific TCRs. Donors skewed white British and female; clonal diversity was possibly underestimated.

The ends were cut back, 4 bases at V and 4 bases at J, with 10 bases in the middle. Germline V lookup: CDR1 SQVTM, CDR2 ANQGSEA. This CDR3 region has 12 residues. The table lists this clone with a few counts. Its antigen is still unknown. Profiled with immunoSEQ multiplex PCR; TCRdb holds only in-frame clones, not every one. The repertoire holds about 59,000 clones, with 85% to 90% as singletons. This clonotype was obtained from an adult who received the AZD1222 COVID-19 vaccine. V is TRBV29-1 and J is TRBJ1-1; D might be TRBD1 (6 bases). This sample comprised peripheral blood, obtained 28 days after the second AZD1222 dose. CDR3 region: CSVATGATEAFF. Written as DNA, the CDR3 is TGCAGCGTTGCCACGGGGGCCACTGAAGCTTTCTTT. The entire variable domain, with the rest obtained from reference TRBV29-1 and TRBJ1-1, is as follows: SAVISQKPSRDICQRGTSLTIQCQVDSQVTMMFWYRQQPGQSLTLIATANQGSEATYESGFVIDKFPISRPNLTFSTLTVSNMSPEDSSIYLCSVATGATEAFFGQGTRLTVV.